Below are 11 T cell receptor beta chains sequenced from a single sample in a study of PD-L1 blockade in urothelial cancer. The time point was: peripheral blood 6 weeks after treatment start. The assay was immunoSEQ multiplex PCR, and TCRdb's table has in-frame clones only and misses some. The table lists about 120,000 clones, about 83% of them singletons. Sequences were derived from PBMCs, sampled around atezolizumab (anti-PD-L1) treatment. These receptors all come from a man aged 50-60 years with urothelial cancer.

The chain is built from TRBV11-1 and TRBJ1-6; 10 nucleotides match TRBD1. From germline, CDR1 is SGHAT and CDR2 FQDESV (reference sequence). The CDR3 is made up of 16 amino acids. V shed 4 bases, J shed 1 base, and the junction held 1 base outside the gene matches. The CDR3 DNA reads as TGTGCCAGCAGCTCGGACAGGGGGTCCTATAATTCACCCCTCCACTTT. The encoded protein is CASSSDRGSYNSPLHF.

This clone has a single count. V usage is TRBV5-6 and J usage is TRBJ2-3, with 10 bases lining up with TRBD2. This CDR3 has 14 amino acids. The J segment lost 0 bases and the V segment lost 7 bases, leaving 2 bases of the junction unmatched. Per germline, CDR1 SGHDT and CDR2 YYEEEE. This CDR3 reads CASLAGASTDTQYF. CDR3 DNA sequence: TGTGCCAGCCTAGCGGGGGCTAGCACAGATACGCAGTATTTT.

This clone was seen just once. This chain joins TRBV28 and TRBJ2-7; 11 nucleotides match TRBD2. The CDR3 loop spans 13 amino acids. Per the germline V gene, CDR1 is MDHEN and CDR2 is SYDVKM. J was trimmed by 4 bases and V by 6 bases; bases with no gene match: 2. The CDR3 DNA reads as TGTGCCAGCAGGACTAGCGGGAATTACGAGCAGTACTTC. It translates to CASRTSGNYEQYF.

The chain joins TRBV28 to TRBJ2-5; 9 bases align to TRBD1. CDR3 length equals 14 residues. Germline V lookup: CDR1 MDHEN, CDR2 SYDVKM. J was trimmed by 7 bases and V by 5 bases; bases with no gene match: 8. Here the CDR3 reads CASSGTGRSRTQYF. DNA for the CDR3: TGTGCCAGCAGTGGGACAGGGAGGTCGCGGACCCAGTACTTC.

The chain employs TRBV18 and TRBJ2-1, with a weak D call TRBD2 (6 bases). This CDR3 has 15 amino acids. V was clipped by 3 bases and J by 1 base, with 10 bases between them. Germline-derived CDR1 and CDR2 are KGHSH and LQKENI. This CDR3 is CASSPASASYNEQFF. CDR3 bases: TGTGCCAGCTCACCGGCTAGCGCGTCCTACAATGAGCAGTTCTTC.

This clone was seen many times. This chain joins TRBV25-1 and TRBJ2-1, with 8 bases fitting TRBD2. This CDR3 is 15 amino acids long. Germline V gene data show CDR1 as MGHDK and CDR2 as SYGVNS. The junction had 8 bases not matched to a gene; V was cut back by 3 bases and J by 7 bases. The chain's CDR3 is CASSDPAGALNEQFF. Written as DNA, the CDR3 is TGTGCCAGCAGTGACCCAGCGGGAGCGCTTAATGAGCAGTTCTTC. Drawing the rest from reference TRBV25-1 and TRBJ2-1, the complete variable domain is EADIYQTPRYLVIGTGKKITLECSQTMGHDKMYWYQQDPGMELHLIHYSYGVNSTEKGDLSSESTVSRIRTEHFPLTLESARPSHTSQYLCASSDPAGALNEQFFGPGTRLTVL.

V and J are TRBV7-2 and TRBJ2-7; 10 positions agree with TRBD1. V lost 2 bases and J lost 6; bases outside the gene matches: 7. The CDR3 covers 15 residues. From germline, CDR1 is SGHTA and CDR2 FQGNSA. Written as DNA, the CDR3 is TGTGCCAGCAGCTTAAAGACAGGGGGCAAAGGCGAGCAGTACTTC. It yields the protein CASSLKTGGKGEQYF.

The chain employs TRBV19 and TRBJ1-5; D is possibly TRBD1 (6 bases). This CDR3 is 14 amino acids long. In germline, CDR1 is LNHDA, CDR2 SQIVND (reference sequence). The V gene lost 5 bases and the J gene lost 7 bases, with 15 bases spanning the gap. CDR3 sequence (DNA): TGTGCCAGTAGTGTACAGGGTCCTAAGCAGCCCCAGCATTTT. Protein sequence: CASSVQGPKQPQHF.

Only a few counts were recorded for this clone. The V call is TRBV27, the J call TRBJ1-5, with D perhaps matching TRBD1 (6 bases). Germline V gives CDR1 MNHEY, CDR2 SMNVEV (reference sequence). This CDR3 is built from 12 residues. V shed 4 bases and J shed 6 bases, with 7 bases lying between them. CDR3 nucleotide sequence: TGTGCCAGCAGTTCAGGGGTTCAGCCCCAGCATTTT. Translating it yields CASSSGVQPQHF.

The rearrangement uses TRBV19 and TRBJ2-7; 8 bases line up with TRBD1. This CDR3 region has 16 residues. The junction had 7 bases not matched to a gene; V was cut back by 1 base and J by 2 bases. Germline V CDR1 and CDR2: LNHDA, SQIVND (reference sequence). Here the CDR3 reads CASSIGLGQGAYEQYF. The CDR3 DNA is TGTGCCAGTAGTATAGGGCTTGGACAGGGTGCCTACGAGCAGTACTTC.

This clone has just a few counts. The rearrangement uses TRBV6-5 and TRBJ1-2; TRBD1 might be the D (6 bases). This CDR3 contains 12 residues. V lost 5 bases to trimming and J lost 6 bases, with 10 bases between them. The V gene's germline CDR1 is MNHEY and CDR2 SVGAGI. The CDR3 region has the DNA TGTGCCAGCAGTGATTGGGGGCATGGCTACACCTTC. As protein: CASSDWGHGYTF.